This is a list of T cell receptor beta chains from one sample in a study of blood T cell repertoires in COVID-19. Only in-frame clones appear in the TCRdb table, and some are missing; sequencing was by immunoSEQ multiplex PCR. Seen here are around 90,000 clones, about four fifths observed once, and the top ten hold 15% to 20%. Sequenced input: peripheral blood. The receptor source for this set is a human donor in a cohort sampled during active COVID-19. The CDR3 runs from the conserved cysteine through the conserved F or W. A D gene is named only where the DNA matches it firmly. Clone size appears in some rows only: once, few, many, or a class for an expanded clone.

CDR3 length: 15
clone size: -
J gene: TRBJ2-7
D gene: TRBD2
V gene: TRBV6-4
CDR3 protein: CASIGRLAGTYEQYF
CDR3 DNA: TGTGCCAGCATCGGTCGGCTAGCGGGTACCTACGAGCAGTACTTC

CDR3 length: 17
clone size: -
J gene: TRBJ2-2
D gene: TRBD1
V gene: TRBV19
CDR3 protein: CASRIRDRPSNTGELFF
CDR3 DNA: TGTGCCAGTCGAATAAGGGACAGACCTTCGAACACCGGGGAGCTGTTTTTT

CDR3 length: 15
clone size: -
J gene: TRBJ2-7
D gene: TRBD2
V gene: TRBV6-5
CDR3 protein: CASRLRLAGVNEQYF
CDR3 DNA: TGTGCCAGCAGATTACGACTAGCCGGTGTGAACGAGCAGTACTTC

CDR3 length: 16
clone size: once
J gene: TRBJ1-5
D gene: -
V gene: TRBV3-1/TRBV3-2
CDR3 protein: CASSPRGVSTGQPQHF
CDR3 DNA: TGTGCCAGCAGCCCGCGGGGGGTGAGCACAGGTCAGCCCCAGCATTTT

CDR3 length: 18
clone size: -
J gene: TRBJ2-6
D gene: TRBD1
V gene: TRBV4-2
CDR3 protein: CASSQSGTGGFGANVLTF
CDR3 DNA: TGTGCCAGCAGCCAATCCGGGACAGGGGGCTTTGGGGCCAACGTCCTGACTTTC

CDR3 length: 11
clone size: -
J gene: TRBJ2-7
D gene: -
V gene: TRBV29-1
CDR3 protein: CSVVSSSEQYF
CDR3 DNA: TGCAGCGTTGTTTCGTCGTCCGAGCAGTACTTC

CDR3 length: 14
clone size: -
J gene: TRBJ2-7
D gene: TRBD2
V gene: TRBV30
CDR3 protein: CAWNRRASGRGQYF
CDR3 DNA: TGTGCCTGGAACCGAAGGGCTAGCGGGAGAGGGCAGTACTTC

CDR3 length: 16
clone size: -
J gene: TRBJ1-6
D gene: -
V gene: TRBV28
CDR3 protein: CASSPEGRGENSPLHF
CDR3 DNA: TGTGCCAGCAGTCCCGAAGGCAGGGGTGAGAATTCACCCCTCCACTTT

CDR3 length: 14
clone size: -
J gene: TRBJ1-2
D gene: -
V gene: TRBV28
CDR3 protein: CASSPSSLNYGYTF
CDR3 DNA: TGTGCCAGCAGTCCTTCTAGCCTTAACTATGGCTACACCTTC

CDR3 length: 19
clone size: -
J gene: TRBJ1-4
D gene: TRBD1
V gene: TRBV3-1/TRBV3-2
CDR3 protein: CASSQDLGEQGVYDEKLFF
CDR3 DNA: TGTGCCAGCAGCCAAGATTTGGGTGAGCAGGGGGTTTATGATGAAAAACTGTTTTTT

CDR3 length: 12
clone size: -
J gene: TRBJ1-1
D gene: -
V gene: TRBV4-2
CDR3 protein: CASSQGREVAFF
CDR3 DNA: TGTGCCAGCAGCCAGGGGCGGGAAGTCGCTTTCTTT

CDR3 length: 14
clone size: -
J gene: TRBJ2-7
D gene: TRBD1
V gene: TRBV13
CDR3 protein: CASSSTGVSYEQYF
CDR3 DNA: TGTGCCAGCAGCTCTACAGGGGTTTCCTACGAGCAGTACTTC

CDR3 length: 14
clone size: -
J gene: TRBJ1-1
D gene: TRBD1
V gene: TRBV28
CDR3 protein: CASSQNRGGTEAFF
CDR3 DNA: TGTGCCAGCAGCCAAAACAGGGGAGGAACTGAAGCTTTCTTT

CDR3 length: 14
clone size: -
J gene: TRBJ1-3
D gene: -
V gene: TRBV19
CDR3 protein: CASSIQGLRNTIYF
CDR3 DNA: TGTGCCAGTAGTATCCAGGGATTGCGAAACACCATATATTTT

CDR3 length: 14
clone size: -
J gene: TRBJ1-5
D gene: -
V gene: TRBV20-1
CDR3 protein: CSASAGLSNQPQHF
CDR3 DNA: TGCAGTGCTAGTGCAGGGTTGAGCAATCAGCCCCAGCATTTT

CDR3 length: 15
clone size: once
J gene: TRBJ2-7
D gene: TRBD1
V gene: TRBV28
CDR3 protein: CASSTGTGPSYEQYF
CDR3 DNA: TGTGCCAGCAGCACCGGGACAGGGCCCTCCTACGAGCAGTACTTC

CDR3 length: 14
clone size: -
J gene: TRBJ2-5
D gene: TRBD2
V gene: TRBV7-2
CDR3 protein: CASSLRGLGKTQYF
CDR3 DNA: TGTGCCAGCAGCCTAAGGGGACTAGGGAAGACCCAGTACTTC

CDR3 length: 16
clone size: -
J gene: TRBJ2-3
D gene: TRBD2
V gene: TRBV7-2
CDR3 protein: CASSPWGLAGLDTQYF
CDR3 DNA: TGTGCCAGCAGTCCATGGGGACTAGCGGGATTAGATACGCAGTATTTT

CDR3 length: 17
clone size: -
J gene: TRBJ2-6
D gene: TRBD1
V gene: TRBV3-1/TRBV3-2
CDR3 protein: CASSQWTGPAGANVLTF
CDR3 DNA: TGTGCCAGCAGCCAGTGGACAGGGCCAGCTGGGGCCAACGTCCTGACTTTC

CDR3 length: 10
clone size: -
J gene: TRBJ2-5
D gene: -
V gene: TRBV20-1
CDR3 protein: CSASLETQYF
CDR3 DNA: TGCAGTGCTAGTCTGGAGACCCAGTACTTC

CDR3 length: 13
clone size: -
J gene: TRBJ2-7
D gene: -
V gene: TRBV20-1
CDR3 protein: CSASSGRFDEQYF
CDR3 DNA: TGCAGTGCCAGTTCCGGGAGATTTGACGAGCAGTACTTC

CDR3 length: 13
clone size: -
J gene: TRBJ1-2
D gene: -
V gene: TRBV5-4
CDR3 protein: CASSLAGDYGYTF
CDR3 DNA: TGTGCCAGCAGCTTGGCCGGGGACTATGGCTACACCTTC

CDR3 length: 11
clone size: -
J gene: TRBJ2-7
D gene: -
V gene: TRBV28
CDR3 protein: CASSSNYEQYF
CDR3 DNA: TGTGCCAGCAGTTCCAACTACGAGCAGTACTTC

CDR3 length: 15
clone size: -
J gene: TRBJ2-7
D gene: TRBD1
V gene: TRBV5-4
CDR3 protein: CASSLTGTGMYEQYF
CDR3 DNA: TGTGCCAGCAGCCTTACCGGGACAGGGATGTACGAGCAGTACTTC

CDR3 length: 15
clone size: once
J gene: TRBJ1-2
D gene: -
V gene: TRBV4-2
CDR3 protein: CASSQDQGRPYGYTF
CDR3 DNA: TGTGCCAGCAGCCAAGATCAGGGGCGCCCCTATGGCTACACCTTC

CDR3 length: 12
clone size: -
J gene: TRBJ2-7
D gene: TRBD1
V gene: TRBV6-5
CDR3 protein: CASGDRNYEQYF
CDR3 DNA: TGTGCCAGCGGGGACAGAAACTACGAGCAGTACTTC

CDR3 length: 13
clone size: -
J gene: TRBJ1-3
D gene: TRBD1
V gene: TRBV15
CDR3 protein: CATEAGGGNTIYF
CDR3 DNA: TGTGCCACCGAGGCAGGGGGCGGAAACACCATATATTTT

CDR3 length: 11
clone size: few
J gene: TRBJ1-1
D gene: -
V gene: TRBV5-4
CDR3 protein: CASSRDSEAFF
CDR3 DNA: TGTGCCAGCAGCCGTGACAGTGAAGCTTTCTTT

CDR3 length: 14
clone size: once
J gene: TRBJ1-1
D gene: TRBD1
V gene: TRBV3-1/TRBV3-2
CDR3 protein: CASSRTGGYTEAFF
CDR3 DNA: TGTGCCAGCAGCCGGACAGGGGGCTATACTGAAGCTTTCTTT

CDR3 length: 13
clone size: few
J gene: TRBJ1-5
D gene: -
V gene: TRBV6-5
CDR3 protein: CASSLQGGEPQHF
CDR3 DNA: TGTGCCAGCAGTCTACAGGGAGGGGAGCCCCAGCATTTT

CDR3 length: 14
clone size: once
J gene: TRBJ1-2
D gene: -
V gene: TRBV5-1
CDR3 protein: CASSLGLTDYGYTF
CDR3 DNA: TGCGCCAGCAGCCTTGGCCTTACAGACTATGGCTACACCTTC

CDR3 length: 15
clone size: -
J gene: TRBJ2-7
D gene: TRBD1
V gene: TRBV5-4
CDR3 protein: CASSGPGQGTYEQYF
CDR3 DNA: TGTGCCAGCAGCGGTCCGGGACAGGGGACCTACGAGCAGTACTTC

CDR3 length: 16
clone size: few
J gene: TRBJ2-7
D gene: TRBD2
V gene: TRBV15
CDR3 protein: CATSSSGRADFHEQYF
CDR3 DNA: TGTGCCACCAGCAGTAGCGGGAGGGCCGACTTCCACGAGCAGTACTTC

CDR3 length: 10
clone size: -
J gene: TRBJ2-1
D gene: -
V gene: TRBV28
CDR3 protein: CASERNEQFF
CDR3 DNA: TGTGCCAGCGAGAGGAATGAGCAGTTCTTC

CDR3 length: 15
clone size: -
J gene: TRBJ2-6
D gene: -
V gene: TRBV28
CDR3 protein: CASSKRQAGANVLTF
CDR3 DNA: TGTGCCAGCAGCAAAAGACAAGCTGGGGCCAACGTCCTGACTTTC

CDR3 length: 13
clone size: -
J gene: TRBJ2-7
D gene: -
V gene: TRBV6-2/TRBV6-3
CDR3 protein: CASSRGADYEQYF
CDR3 DNA: TGTGCCAGCAGCCGTGGGGCCGACTACGAGCAGTACTTC

CDR3 length: 15
clone size: -
J gene: TRBJ2-5
D gene: -
V gene: TRBV11-2
CDR3 protein: CASSLDSGSGETQYF
CDR3 DNA: TGTGCCAGCAGCTTAGATAGTGGTTCCGGGGAGACCCAGTACTTC

CDR3 length: 13
clone size: -
J gene: TRBJ2-1
D gene: -
V gene: TRBV20-1
CDR3 protein: CSASNALGDEQFF
CDR3 DNA: TGCAGTGCTAGTAACGCCCTAGGAGATGAGCAGTTCTTC

CDR3 length: 15
clone size: -
J gene: TRBJ1-2
D gene: TRBD1
V gene: TRBV19
CDR3 protein: CASSTVQGKAYGYTF
CDR3 DNA: TGTGCCAGTAGTACCGTACAGGGGAAGGCCTATGGCTACACCTTC

CDR3 length: 13
clone size: -
J gene: TRBJ2-7
D gene: -
V gene: TRBV12-1
CDR3 protein: CASSPWASYEQYF
CDR3 DNA: TGTGCCAGCAGCCCGTGGGCGTCCTACGAGCAGTACTTC

CDR3 length: 11
clone size: -
J gene: TRBJ2-7
D gene: -
V gene: TRBV28
CDR3 protein: CASSRRREQYF
CDR3 DNA: TGTGCCAGCAGTCGCCGGAGGGAGCAGTACTTC

CDR3 length: 15
clone size: -
J gene: TRBJ1-6
D gene: TRBD1
V gene: TRBV5-4
CDR3 protein: CASSLGTGGASPLHF
CDR3 DNA: TGTGCCAGCAGCTTGGGGACAGGGGGCGCTTCACCCCTCCACTTT

CDR3 length: 13
clone size: -
J gene: TRBJ1-2
D gene: -
V gene: TRBV6-5
CDR3 protein: CASSPDRKGGYTF
CDR3 DNA: TGTGCCAGCAGTCCCGACAGGAAGGGTGGCTACACCTTC

CDR3 length: 12
clone size: -
J gene: TRBJ2-1
D gene: -
V gene: TRBV7-2
CDR3 protein: CASSSSTYREFF
CDR3 DNA: TGTGCCAGCAGCTCCTCGACCTACCGGGAGTTCTTC

CDR3 length: 14
clone size: many
J gene: TRBJ2-1
D gene: -
V gene: TRBV28
CDR3 protein: CASSRSGTLNEQFF
CDR3 DNA: TGTGCCAGCAGCCGGTCCGGGACTCTCAATGAGCAGTTCTTC

CDR3 length: 11
clone size: -
J gene: TRBJ1-1
D gene: -
V gene: TRBV20-1
CDR3 protein: CSARDILEAFF
CDR3 DNA: TGCAGTGCTAGAGATATACTCGAAGCTTTCTTT

CDR3 length: 19
clone size: -
J gene: TRBJ1-4
D gene: -
V gene: TRBV21-1
CDR3 protein: CASSKDVQGTDATNEKLFF
CDR3 DNA: TGTGCCAGCAGCAAAGATGTGCAGGGTACAGACGCAACTAATGAAAAACTGTTTTTT

CDR3 length: 15
clone size: -
J gene: TRBJ2-7
D gene: TRBD2
V gene: TRBV3-1/TRBV3-2
CDR3 protein: CASSQGVAGPYEQYF
CDR3 DNA: TGTGCCAGCAGCCAAGGTGTAGCGGGGCCCTACGAGCAGTACTTC

CDR3 length: 13
clone size: -
J gene: TRBJ2-7
D gene: TRBD2
V gene: TRBV10-3
CDR3 protein: CAIRGGGAYEQYF
CDR3 DNA: TGTGCCATCCGAGGCGGGGGGGCCTACGAGCAGTACTTC

CDR3 length: 17
clone size: -
J gene: TRBJ1-5
D gene: -
V gene: TRBV28
CDR3 protein: CASRGAVYVRSNQPQHF
CDR3 DNA: TGTGCCAGCAGGGGGGCAGTATATGTGCGCAGCAATCAGCCCCAGCATTTT

CDR3 length: 13
clone size: -
J gene: TRBJ1-5
D gene: -
V gene: TRBV27
CDR3 protein: CASSLYRTQPQHF
CDR3 DNA: TGTGCCAGCAGTTTATACAGGACTCAGCCCCAGCATTTT

CDR3 length: 16
clone size: -
J gene: TRBJ2-1
D gene: TRBD1
V gene: TRBV28
CDR3 protein: CASSGPRDSLGNEQFF
CDR3 DNA: TGTGCCAGCAGCGGCCCCCGGGACAGCTTGGGAAATGAGCAGTTCTTC

CDR3 length: 15
clone size: once
J gene: TRBJ2-1
D gene: TRBD2
V gene: TRBV28
CDR3 protein: CASSLGGEGGNEQFF
CDR3 DNA: TGTGCCAGCAGCCTTGGGGGGGAGGGAGGCAATGAGCAGTTCTTC

CDR3 length: 16
clone size: -
J gene: TRBJ2-2
D gene: TRBD2
V gene: TRBV23-1
CDR3 protein: CASSRQSGGRAGELFF
CDR3 DNA: TGCGCCAGCAGTCGGCAGTCGGGGGGGCGGGCCGGGGAGCTGTTTTTT

CDR3 length: 18
clone size: -
J gene: TRBJ2-3
D gene: TRBD2
V gene: TRBV25-1
CDR3 protein: CASSEWGGTSGSTDTQYF
CDR3 DNA: TGTGCCAGCAGTGAATGGGGTGGGACTAGCGGGAGCACAGATACGCAGTATTTT

CDR3 length: 17
clone size: few
J gene: TRBJ2-7
D gene: TRBD2
V gene: TRBV7-2
CDR3 protein: CASSPFGLAGGDYEQYF
CDR3 DNA: TGTGCCAGCAGTCCCTTTGGACTAGCGGGAGGGGACTACGAGCAGTACTTC

CDR3 length: 14
clone size: -
J gene: TRBJ2-3
D gene: -
V gene: TRBV24-1
CDR3 protein: CATSDWGHTDTQYF
CDR3 DNA: TGTGCCACCAGTGATTGGGGGCACACAGATACGCAGTATTTT

CDR3 length: 14
clone size: -
J gene: TRBJ2-7
D gene: -
V gene: TRBV23-1
CDR3 protein: CASTPRVSLPEQYF
CDR3 DNA: TGCGCCAGCACCCCTCGAGTCTCTCTTCCCGAGCAGTACTTC